Following are 10 T cell receptor beta chains from one sample sequenced in a study of human T cells and chemical hapten exposure (dated by TCRdb to the early 2020s). The library was obtained by RACE. Sequencing instrument: NextSeq 500. TCRdb applied fastp at Q25 and MiXCR to the public reads, then kept only in-frame beta chains. Rows with one shared CDR3 protein collapse into an entry with the most common genes and DNA. The table for this sample lists over 70,000 distinct CDR3 sequences; about 9.9% of them were counted only once. The ten largest account for 1.5% to 2% of the sample. This specimen's time point label, per the study, means: patch test 2, 6 weeks after DPC sensitization. The sample's treatment or condition, from its label and the paper: therapeutic diphenylcyclopropenone sensitization with weekly scalp DPC. The sequences come from whole blood, collected in connection with sensitization to the hapten diphenylcyclopropenone (DPC). The receptors come from a man aged 18 to 29 with alopecia areata. Some clones in this sample may be carry-over from other donors' samples.

The rearrangement joins TRBV9 to TRBJ1-1; D is perhaps TRBD1 (6 bases). Germline-derived CDR1 and CDR2 are SGDLS and YYNGEE. Trimming pared 3 bases from V and 0 bases from J, leaving 6 bases between. The CDR3 is 13 residues long. CDR3 coding DNA: TGTGCCAGCAGCGGGACAGTGAACACTGAAGCTTTCTTT. This encodes CASSGTVNTEAFF.

The CDR3 nucleotides read TGCAGCGTTGACTCCGGGGGGCAAGCTTTCTTT. Translation: CSVDSGGQAFF. V and J are TRBV29-1 and TRBJ1-1; the D gene is possibly TRBD1 (6 bases). Looked up from germline, CDR1 is SQVTM and CDR2 is ANQGSEA. V was trimmed by 3 bases and J by 9 bases, leaving 11 bases between them. The CDR3 contains 11 residues.

As concerns this clonotype: A much larger clone differs by one base, so this may be a read error. The V and J genes are TRBV10-3 and TRBJ2-7; 9 nucleotides line up with TRBD1. CDR3 size: 14 residues. Germline V gene data show CDR1 as ENHRY and CDR2 as SYGVKD. DNA for the CDR3: TGTGTCATCAGTGGACAGGGGAAAGGTCGCGAGCAGTACTTC. This translates into CVISGQGKGREQYF.

The table lists this clonotype with many counts. The genes are TRBV29-1 and TRBJ1-2; unclear D gene. This CDR3 spans 13 amino acids. V gave up 1 base and J gave up 7 bases, with 13 bases separating them. Germline V gene sequence: CDR1 SQVTM, CDR2 ANQGSEA. The CDR3 loop is CSVEGHSRTGYTF. CDR3 nucleotides: TGCAGCGTTGAAGGGCACAGTAGAACTGGCTACACCTTC.

This clonotype was counted a few times. This sequence joins TRBV11-2 and TRBJ2-4, with D perhaps being TRBD1 or TRBD2 (6 bases each). V lost 1 base and J lost 5, with 12 bases in between. The CDR3 contains 15 residues. Per the germline V gene, CDR1 is SGHAT and CDR2 is FQNNGV. CDR3 protein: CASSLAGASQNIQYF. The CDR3 DNA reads as TGTGCCAGCAGCTTAGCGGGGGCGAGCCAAAACATTCAGTACTTC.

The J gene is TRBJ1-1, the V gene TRBV7-9; D gene uncertain. Trimming pared 8 bases from V and 11 bases from J, leaving 15 bases between. CDR1 is SEHNR, CDR2 FQNEAQ, per germline (reference sequence). CDR3 size: 11 residues. CDR3 amino acids: CASQLGGRAFF. As DNA, the CDR3 is TGTGCCAGCCAACTTGGTGGGCGGGCTTTCTTT.

This clonotype was observed a few times. The V call is TRBV5-1, the J call TRBJ2-3; D ambiguous. Germline values: CDR1 SGHRS, CDR2 YFSETQ. This CDR3 has 13 amino acids. V dropped 5 bases and J dropped 6 bases, with 13 bases sitting between them. The CDR3 here is CASSIAAPDTQYF. For the CDR3, the DNA is TGCGCCAGCAGTATAGCAGCGCCTGATACGCAGTATTTT.

The rearrangement links TRBV9 to TRBJ2-2, with D perhaps TRBD1 (5 bases). Between the trimmed V and J ends, which lost 1 base and 6 bases, there was a span of 10 bases. The CDR3 runs to 14 residues. The germline CDR1 and CDR2 sequences are SGDLS and YYNGEE. The CDR3 nucleotides are TGTGCCAGCAGCGTATCCAGGACACCCGGGGAGCTGTTTTTT. Translated, it gives CASSVSRTPGELFF. The whole variable domain, filled in from reference TRBV9 and TRBJ2-2, reads DSGVTQTPKHLITATGQRVTLRCSPRSGDLSVYWYQQSLDQGLQFLIQYYNGEERAKGNILERFSAQQFPDLHSELNLSSLELGDSALYFCASSVSRTPGELFFGEGSRLTVL.

There are a few counts of this clonotype. The CDR3 region is CASSLVGPQDEQFF. The CDR3 nucleotides read TGTGCCAGCAGCTTAGTTGGACCTCAGGATGAGCAGTTCTTC. J is TRBJ2-1 and V is TRBV11-2; D is undetermined. The germline gives CDR1 SGHAT, CDR2 FQNNGV. This CDR3 is 14 amino acids long. Between the trimmed V and J ends, which lost 1 base and 8 bases, there was a span of 12 bases. Variable domain in full (rest from reference TRBV11-2 and TRBJ2-1): EAGVAQSPRYKIIEKRQSVAFWCNPISGHATLYWYQQILGQGPKLLIQFQNNGVVDDSQLPKDRFSAERLKGVDSTLKIQPAKLEDSAVYLCASSLVGPQDEQFFGPGTRLTVL.

A remark on this clonotype: It may be a read error: a sequence one base away is much more abundant. The gene calls are TRBV7-2 and TRBJ1-4, with unresolved D. Germline V gene lookup returns CDR1 SGHTA and CDR2 FQGNSA. The CDR3 is 16 amino acids. The CDR3 protein is CAGSGPGRGFYEKLFF. The CDR3 DNA reads as TGTGCCGGCAGCGGGCCTGGGCGCGGGTTCTATGAAAAACTGTTTTTT.